The 4 T cell receptor beta chains in this list originate from one sample, sequenced in a study of blood T cell repertoires in COVID-19. Assay: immunoSEQ multiplex PCR; the TCRdb copy retains only in-frame clones and omits some. The repertoire holds more than 200,000 clones, with approximately 90% as singletons. The sample consisted of peripheral blood. The receptor set was obtained from a man in his thirties or forties with COVID-19, enrolled during active disease.

This chain connects TRBV4-3 to TRBJ2-3; 9 bases map to TRBD1. The CDR3 extends over 16 amino acids. J lost 2 bases, V lost 1 base, and 4 bases had no gene match. CDR1 and CDR2 (germline): LGHNA, YSLEER. CDR3 protein: CASSQVTGGDTDTQYF. CDR3 DNA: TGCGCCAGCAGCCAAGTGACAGGGGGGGACACAGATACGCAGTATTTT.

This clone showed up just once. The chain links TRBV6-6 to TRBJ1-2; 7 nucleotides align to TRBD1. The germline V gene encodes CDR1 MNHNY and CDR2 SVGAGI (reference sequence). V trimming: 5 bases; J trimming: 8 bases; junction bases outside the gene matches: 5. This CDR3 region has 12 residues. The CDR3 DNA follows: TGTGCCAGCAGTCTTGGGACAGAGGGCTACACCTTC. Translation: CASSLGTEGYTF.

CDR3 nucleotides: TGTGCCAGCAGACTTTTGCTGGGGCGCAGAAATGGCTACACCTTC. It yields the protein CASRLLLGRRNGYTF. The genes are TRBV5-4 and TRBJ1-2; tentative D call: TRBD1 (5 bases). This CDR3 is built from 15 residues. V shed 5 bases and J shed 6 bases, with 20 bases lying between them. The germline CDR1 and CDR2 sequences are SGHNT and YYREEE (reference sequence).

This rearrangement joins TRBV15 to TRBJ1-2; D call uncertain. Trimming took 6 bases from V and 0 from J, leaving 5 bases between them. Germline V gene data show CDR1 as LNHNV and CDR2 as YYDKDF (reference sequence). This CDR3 is built from 12 residues. The CDR3 DNA sequence: TGTGCCACCAGTCTCTCTAACTATGGCTACACCTTC. Residues: CATSLSNYGYTF.